This is a list of T cell receptor beta chains from one sample in a study of PD-L1 blockade in urothelial cancer. The method was immunoSEQ multiplex PCR; TCRdb's version includes in-frame clones alone and lacks a portion of them. Of roughly 100,000 clones in the sample, over 80% are singletons; the top ten hold under 9.5%. The sequences come from PBMCs, collected around atezolizumab (anti-PD-L1) treatment. The source is a man in his 70s with urothelial cancer. Both conserved end residues are part of each CDR3. A D gene is named only where the DNA matches it firmly. Clone size is given for some rows only: seen once, a few or many times, or a class if the clone is expanded.

cdr3_aa cdr3_nt clone_size j_call d_call cdr3_length v_call
CASSITGEGNSPLHF TGTGCCAGTAGTATAACAGGGGAAGGGAATTCACCCCTCCACTTT . TRBJ1-6 TRBD1 15 TRBV19
CASGQDGGSNQPQHF TGTGCCAGCGGACAGGACGGGGGTAGCAATCAGCCCCAGCATTTT . TRBJ1-5 TRBD1 15 TRBV2
CASSIGQGPTDTQYF TGCGCCAGCAGCATTGGACAGGGACCCACAGATACGCAGTATTTT . TRBJ2-3 TRBD1 15 TRBV5-1
CASSEEAASSYEQYF TGTGCCAGCAGTGAAGAGGCGGCCAGCTCCTACGAGCAGTACTTC few TRBJ2-7 . 15 TRBV25-1
CASSLAPEETQYF TGCGCCAGCAGCTTGGCCCCCGAGGAGACCCAGTACTTC . TRBJ2-5 . 13 TRBV5-1
CASSLGQGLFLGNQPQHF TGTGCCAGCAGCTTGGGACAGGGGTTGTTCTTAGGCAATCAGCCCCAGCATTTT . TRBJ1-5 TRBD1 18 TRBV5-7
CASSQSGQGGYEQYF TGCGCCAGCAGTCAATCCGGACAGGGCGGCTACGAGCAGTACTTC . TRBJ2-7 TRBD1 15 TRBV5-1
CASSLLAGGQETQYF TGTGCCAGCAGCTTACTCGCGGGGGGGCAGGAGACCCAGTACTTC . TRBJ2-5 TRBD2 15 TRBV7-9
CASSLAGGWYGYTF TGTGCCAGCAGCTTAGCTGGAGGGTGGTATGGCTACACCTTC . TRBJ1-2 . 14 TRBV7-2
CASSVASGSGETQYF TGTGCCAGCAGTGTGGCTAGCGGGAGCGGAGAGACCCAGTACTTC . TRBJ2-5 TRBD2 15 TRBV2
CASSPRGGPNTGELFF TGTGCCAGCTCACCCCGCGGGGGCCCGAACACCGGGGAGCTGTTTTTT once TRBJ2-2 . 16 TRBV18
CASKGTGGPTEAFF TGTGCCAGCAAGGGGACAGGGGGCCCCACTGAAGCTTTCTTT once TRBJ1-1 TRBD1 14 TRBV6-1
CASSLRRGVGELFF TGTGCCAGCAGTTTAAGGCGGGGGGTAGGGGAGCTGTTTTTT . TRBJ2-2 TRBD2 14 TRBV27
CASSFAGDQQETQYF TGTGCCAGCAGCTTCGCAGGGGACCAGCAAGAGACCCAGTACTTC . TRBJ2-5 . 15 TRBV11-2
CSVAGLAGFSYEQYF TGCAGCGTGGCGGGACTAGCGGGATTCTCCTACGAGCAGTACTTC . TRBJ2-7 TRBD2 15 TRBV29-1
CSGGTVQETQYF TGCAGCGGCGGGACGGTACAAGAGACCCAGTACTTC . TRBJ2-5 . 12 TRBV29-1
CASSFSSGRGSGTYNEQFF TGTGCCAGCAGCTTCTCTAGCGGGAGGGGGTCGGGCACCTACAATGAGCAGTTCTTC . TRBJ2-1 TRBD2 19 TRBV7-3
CASGSGQIVYEQYF TGTGCCAGCGGCTCCGGACAGATTGTCTACGAGCAGTACTTC once TRBJ2-7 . 14 TRBV6-6
CASSLTGANEQYF TGCGCCAGCAGCCTGACAGGCGCTAATGAGCAGTACTTC once TRBJ2-7 . 13 TRBV5-1
CASSLAAGVQPQHF TGTGCCAGCAGTTTAGCGGCAGGGGTTCAGCCCCAGCATTTT . TRBJ1-5 . 14 TRBV27
CASGSIEGVRPQHF TGTGCTAGTGGTTCCATAGAAGGGGTTAGGCCCCAGCATTTT few TRBJ1-5 . 14 TRBV12-5
CASTTQGQRGEKLFF TGTGCCAGCACTACCCAAGGACAGAGGGGTGAAAAACTGTTTTTT . TRBJ1-4 . 15 TRBV2